The clone carrying this T cell receptor beta chain has a single count. Time point: pretreatment peripheral blood. The data originate from a study of PD-L1 blockade in urothelial cancer. Study-level information: T cells were recovered from blood samples at a median of 141,255.

Germline CDR1 is MRHNA and CDR2 is SNTAGT. V lost 3 bases and J 6 bases, leaving 12 bases between the germline ends. The CDR3 loop spans 14 amino acids. Clones were read by immunoSEQ multiplex PCR, and TCRdb kept only the in-frame ones, dropping some. The data hold over 100,000 clones, with 84% observed a single time. V gene TRBV6-4 combines with J gene TRBJ2-1; D unresolved. This TCR was sampled from a man aged 45-65 years with urothelial cancer. Sample: PBMCs, taken around atezolizumab (anti-PD-L1) treatment. As DNA, the CDR3 is TGTGCCAGCAGTGATTATTGGCCTCCCAATGAGCAGTTCTTC. This gives the protein CASSDYWPPNEQFF.